What follows describes a single T cell receptor beta chain. Its antigen is not known. A much larger clone differs by one base, so this may be a read error. The data are from a study of spatial heterogeneity in lung cancer. Whole-study context: Detection consistently yielded more beta chains than alpha chains. An average of more than ten raw reads was observed per unique TCR and UMI combination. Notes on the study in general: There were more appearances of ubiquitous expanded tumor TCRs in blood at resection than at follow-up.

TCR cDNA molecules were tagged individually, and each one carried a unique molecular identifier. Using its own MiXCR run on the 5' RACE reads, TCRdb lists one record per CDR3 protein. The repertoire holds roughly 26,000 distinct CDR3 sequences, around 5.8% seen once, with around a fifth in the top ten. The CDR3 has 14 residues. CDR1 SGHDT and CDR2 YYEEEE come from the germline V gene. V lost 4 bases to trimming and J lost 5 bases, with 14 bases between them. Time point indicated: blood at routine non-recurrence follow-up after resection. Material for sequencing was whole RNA from tumor, nontumor lung or frozen PBMC, left unsorted.

The starting material was PBMCs, obtained at follow-up. This chain links TRBV5-6 with TRBJ2-3; perhaps TRBD2 as D (7 bases). This TCR was recovered from a male donor with early-stage non-small cell lung cancer. The chain's CDR3 is CASSRKGGGDTQYF. Written as DNA, the CDR3 is TGTGCCAGCAGCCGCAAGGGAGGGGGAGATACGCAGTATTTT.